The 17 T cell receptor beta chains below all came from one sample that was sequenced in a study of CD8+CD57+ T cells in acquired aplastic anemia. Genomic DNA, serving as template, underwent TCR beta VDJ and CDR3 profiling. TCRdb reanalysed the reads using MiXCR and keeps one entry per CDR3 protein. The sample lists 60,000 to 75,000 distinct CDR3 sequences; 45% to 70% were seen once. Sample: sorted CD4+, CD8+, or CD8+CD57+ T cells (not recorded which) from PBMCs. The source is a human donor in good health, serving as a control.

This clonotype was observed many times. The chain carries TRBV6-1 and TRBJ2-5; 14 bases match TRBD2. Germline loops: CDR1 MNHNS, CDR2 SASEGT. The V gene end was trimmed by 4 bases and the J gene end by 2 bases; junction bases not matched to a gene: 0. The CDR3 has 15 residues. In DNA, the CDR3 is TGTGCCAGCAGTGGACTAGCGGGAGGGCAAGAGACCCAGTACTTC. This translates into CASSGLAGGQETQYF.

There are many counts of this clonotype. J is TRBJ1-4 and V is TRBV5-1, with D unresolved. The CDR3 has 16 residues. V was pared by 7 bases and J by 0 bases, with 16 bases between. The V gene's germline CDR1 is SGHRS and CDR2 YFSETQ. The CDR3 DNA sequence: TGCGCCAGCGGCCTAGGCGGCAGATCAACTAATGAAAAACTGTTTTTT. Translating it yields CASGLGGRSTNEKLFF.

This clonotype was recorded at least ten times. This sequence joins TRBV7-3 and TRBJ2-3; 9 positions match TRBD2. Germline lookup yields CDR1 SGHTA and CDR2 FQGTGA. The J segment lost 2 bases and the V segment lost 1 base, leaving 7 bases of the junction unmatched. CDR3 length: 17 amino acids. As DNA, the CDR3 is TGTGCCAGCAGCTTAAAAGCCCTAGCGGGGCTCACAGATACGCAGTATTTT. It yields the protein CASSLKALAGLTDTQYF.

This sequence joins TRBV24-1 and TRBJ2-1; TRBD2 matches 10 bases. Trimming cost V 3 bases and J 6 bases; bases outside gene matches: 7. Per the germline V gene, CDR1 is KGHDR and CDR2 is SFDVKD. The CDR3 has 16 amino acids. This CDR3 is CATSDTSGTPPNEQFF. CDR3 nucleotide sequence: TGTGCCACCAGTGATACTAGCGGGACTCCACCCAATGAGCAGTTCTTC.

This sequence joins TRBV29-1 and TRBJ2-3, with D possibly being TRBD1 (5 bases). Germline V gene lookup returns CDR1 SQVTM and CDR2 ANQGSEA. The CDR3 loop spans 12 amino acids. V shed 2 bases and J shed 4 bases, with 7 bases lying between them. The CDR3 DNA follows: TGCAGCGTTGAATGGGGCGCAGATACGCAGTATTTT. This gives the protein CSVEWGADTQYF.

The chain is built from TRBV15 and TRBJ1-2; no definite D call. Deletions cut 1 base from V and 6 bases from J, with 6 bases between. The CDR3 length is 12 residues. Germline CDR1 and CDR2: LNHNV and YYDKDF (reference sequence). CDR3 loop: CATSRGPDGYTF. CDR3 coding DNA: TGTGCCACCAGCAGAGGCCCCGATGGCTACACCTTC.

Note on this clonotype: The junction departs from the called germline gene at one end, perhaps through a read error. The genes are TRBV10-3 and TRBJ2-7, with TRBD2 matching over 8 bases. This CDR3 contains 14 residues. The germline V gene has CDR1 ENHRY and CDR2 SYGVKD. The CDR3 spells CASSYTSGSGEQYF. CDR3 nucleotides: TGTGCCAGCAGTTACACGAGCGGGAGTGGCGAGCAGTACTTC.

There are a few counts of this clonotype. This clone may be a read error of a much larger clone one base away. V usage is TRBV5-1 and J usage is TRBJ2-2; 13 bases are a match to TRBD2. Germline V CDR1 and CDR2: SGHRS, YFSETQ. The CDR3 is made up of 19 amino acids. The CDR3, as DNA: TGCGCCAGCAGCTTGGTCGGGACTAGCGGGACCGCGAACACCGGGGAGCTGCTTTTT. Encoded protein: CASSLVGTSGTANTGELLF.

The genes are TRBV7-3 and TRBJ1-1; perhaps TRBD1 as D (6 bases). V was clipped by 1 base and J by 8 bases, with 14 bases between them. Germline CDR1 and CDR2: SGHTA and FQGTGA. CDR3 size: 14 residues. The CDR3 region is CASSLIESGGEAFF. The CDR3 DNA follows: TGTGCCAGCAGCTTAATTGAGTCGGGGGGCGAAGCTTTCTTT. The complete variable domain, with remaining parts taken from reference TRBV7-3 and TRBJ1-1, reads GAGVSQTPSNKVTEKGKYVELRCDPISGHTALYWYRQSLGQGPEFLIYFQGTGAADDSGLPNDRFFAVRPEGSVSTLKIQRTERGDSAVYLCASSLIESGGEAFFGQGTRLTVV.

The chain couples TRBV11-2 to TRBJ2-3, with 8 bases lining up with TRBD2. The CDR3 length is 18 residues. Trimming removed 5 bases from V and 1 base from J; junction bases left unmatched: 14. Germline V lookup: CDR1 SGHAT, CDR2 FQNNGV. CDR3 residues: CASSHWRWAGGRTDTQYF. The CDR3 coding sequence is TGTGCCAGCAGCCATTGGAGGTGGGCGGGGGGACGCACAGATACGCAGTATTTT.

This clonotype occurred many times. CDR3 amino acids: CASSLVLGQSYGYTF. For the CDR3, the DNA is TGCGCCAGCAGCTTGGTTCTCGGACAGAGCTATGGCTACACCTTC. The rearrangement links TRBV5-1 to TRBJ1-2; possibly TRBD1 for D (6 bases). CDR1 is SGHRS, CDR2 YFSETQ, per germline. The CDR3 sequence is 15 residues long. V lost 0 bases, J lost 4 bases, and 13 bases lay in between.

This clonotype was seen ten or more times. The chain employs TRBV2 and TRBJ1-1; D not resolved. Trimming stripped 0 bases from V and 2 bases from J, with 10 bases between. Germline CDR1 SNHLY, CDR2 FYNNEI. The CDR3 runs to 15 residues. CDR3 in amino acids: CASSEAGRQNTEAFF. The CDR3 DNA reads as TGTGCCAGCAGTGAAGCCGGGAGACAAAACACTGAAGCTTTCTTT.

This rearrangement joins TRBV9 to TRBJ1-6; D is unresolved. The CDR3 loop spans 13 amino acids. V was clipped by 6 bases and J by 3 bases, with 7 bases between them. Germline V gives CDR1 SGDLS, CDR2 YYNGEE. This chain's CDR3 is CASNGLYNSPLHF. In DNA form, the CDR3 reads TGTGCCAGCAATGGACTCTATAATTCACCCCTCCACTTT.

This chain connects TRBV11-1 to TRBJ1-2; weak D call: TRBD1 (5 bases). This CDR3 contains 16 residues. Germline V CDR1 and CDR2: SGHAT, FQDESV (reference sequence). Trimming removed 2 bases from V and 2 bases from J, with 15 bases in between. The CDR3 region is CASSLSLQGTNYGYTF. In DNA, the CDR3 is TGTGCCAGCAGCTTATCCCTGCAGGGTACGAACTATGGCTACACCTTC.

The rearrangement uses TRBV2 and TRBJ1-5, with 9 bases fitting TRBD1. The CDR3 loop spans 15 amino acids. Per germline, CDR1 SNHLY and CDR2 FYNNEI. The J segment lost 5 bases and the V segment lost 11 bases, leaving 13 bases of the junction unmatched. In DNA form, the CDR3 reads TGTGCCGGCGGTGAAGACAGGGGGGCTGATCAGCCCCAGCATTTT. Residues: CAGGEDRGADQPQHF.

The gene calls are TRBV10-3 and TRBJ2-2; D is uncertain. Trimming removed 6 bases at V and 0 bases at J, with 8 bases between. This CDR3 is 14 amino acids long. Germline V CDR1 and CDR2: ENHRY, SYGVKD. The CDR3 DNA is TGTGCCATCAGAAGTCTACCGAACACCGGGGAGCTGTTTTTT. Its translation is CAIRSLPNTGELFF.

This clonotype was seen just once. The chain carries TRBV12-3 or TRBV12-4 and TRBJ1-2, with 7 nucleotides matching TRBD1. This CDR3 spans 15 amino acids. J gave up 4 bases and V 5 bases, and 10 bases lay outside the gene matches. DNA for the CDR3: TGTGCCAGCAGTACAAACACAGGGGATTCCTATGGCTACACCTTC. Amino acid sequence: CASSTNTGDSYGYTF.